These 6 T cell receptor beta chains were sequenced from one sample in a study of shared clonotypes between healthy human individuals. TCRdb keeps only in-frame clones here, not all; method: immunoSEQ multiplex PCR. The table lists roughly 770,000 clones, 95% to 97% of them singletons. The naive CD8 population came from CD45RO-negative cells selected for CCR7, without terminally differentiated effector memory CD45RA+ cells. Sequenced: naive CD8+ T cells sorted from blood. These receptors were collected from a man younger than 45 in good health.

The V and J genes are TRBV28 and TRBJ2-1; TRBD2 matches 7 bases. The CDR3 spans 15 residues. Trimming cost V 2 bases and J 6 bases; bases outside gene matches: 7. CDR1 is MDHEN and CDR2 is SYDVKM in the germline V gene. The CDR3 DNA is TGTGCCAGCAGTTTAGCGGGAGCCATCTTCAATGAGCAGTTCTTC. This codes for CASSLAGAIFNEQFF.

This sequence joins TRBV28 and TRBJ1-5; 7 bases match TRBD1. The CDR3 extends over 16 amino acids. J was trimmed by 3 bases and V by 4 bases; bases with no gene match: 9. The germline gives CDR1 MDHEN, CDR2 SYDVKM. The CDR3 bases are TGTGCCAGCAGTTCCCACAGGGGATCCCACAATCAGCCCCAGCATTTT. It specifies CASSSHRGSHNQPQHF.

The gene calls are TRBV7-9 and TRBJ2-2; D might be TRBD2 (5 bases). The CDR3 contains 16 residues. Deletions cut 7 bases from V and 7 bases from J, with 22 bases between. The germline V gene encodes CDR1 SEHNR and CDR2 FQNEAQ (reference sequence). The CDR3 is CASTPTGGLLGGELFF. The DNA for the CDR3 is TGTGCCAGCACCCCAACGGGCGGGCTGCTGGGCGGGGAGCTGTTTTTT.

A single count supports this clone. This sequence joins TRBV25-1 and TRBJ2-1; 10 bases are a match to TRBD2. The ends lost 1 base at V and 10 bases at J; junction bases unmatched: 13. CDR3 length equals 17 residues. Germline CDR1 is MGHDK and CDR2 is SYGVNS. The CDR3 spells CASSESGSGRAVEEQFF. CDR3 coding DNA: TGTGCCAGCAGTGAATCAGGAAGCGGGAGGGCCGTTGAGGAGCAGTTCTTC. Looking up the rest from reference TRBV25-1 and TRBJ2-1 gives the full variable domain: EADIYQTPRYLVIGTGKKITLECSQTMGHDKMYWYQQDPGMELHLIHYSYGVNSTEKGDLSSESTVSRIRTEHFPLTLESARPSHTSQYLCASSESGSGRAVEEQFFGPGTRLTVL.

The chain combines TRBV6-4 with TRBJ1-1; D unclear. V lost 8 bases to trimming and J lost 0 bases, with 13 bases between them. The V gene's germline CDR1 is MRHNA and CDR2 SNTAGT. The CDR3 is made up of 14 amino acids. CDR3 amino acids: CASFTDGLNTEAFF. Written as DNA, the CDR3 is TGTGCCAGCTTTACGGACGGATTGAACACTGAAGCTTTCTTT.

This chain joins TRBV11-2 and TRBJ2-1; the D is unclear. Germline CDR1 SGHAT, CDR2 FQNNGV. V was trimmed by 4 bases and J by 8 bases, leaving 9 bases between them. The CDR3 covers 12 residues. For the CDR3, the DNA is TGTGCCAGCAGCTACTATTGGGATGAGCAGTTCTTC. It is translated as CASSYYWDEQFF.